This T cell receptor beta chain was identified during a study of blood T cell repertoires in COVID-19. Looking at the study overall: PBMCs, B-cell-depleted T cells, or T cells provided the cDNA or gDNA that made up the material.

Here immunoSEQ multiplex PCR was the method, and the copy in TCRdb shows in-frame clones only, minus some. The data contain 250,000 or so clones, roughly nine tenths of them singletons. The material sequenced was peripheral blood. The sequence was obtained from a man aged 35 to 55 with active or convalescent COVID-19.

The CDR3 region is CASSPGSSFTGELFF. CDR3 coding DNA: TGTGCCAGCAGCCCCGGGTCTAGCTTCACCGGGGAGCTGTTTTTT. This sequence joins TRBV9 and TRBJ2-2; D may be TRBD2 (5 bases). The CDR3 sequence is 15 residues long. The V and J ends lost 4 bases and 4 bases respectively, with 14 bases between them. CDR1 and CDR2 from the germline V gene are SGDLS and YYNGEE.